These T cell receptor beta chains were read from a single sample in a study of T cell repertoires in cytomegalovirus infection. TCRdb re-called the reads with MiXCR, one entry per CDR3 protein. The sample contains approximately 500,000 distinct CDR3 sequences, around 11% of which appear only once. Sequenced sample: PBMCs. These receptors were taken from a human donor in good health (CMV status not recorded). Some clones in this sample may be carry-over from other donors' samples. The CDR3 runs from the conserved cysteine through the conserved F or W. Fields, in order: clone size, D gene, V gene, J gene, CDR3 protein, CDR3 DNA. The D gene is left open where the match is weak. Size is stated for part of the rows, as once, few or many counts, or as a class when the clone is expanded.

few	NA	TRBV20-1	TRBJ1-6	CSALGPVANSPLHF	TGCAGTGCTCTAGGACCGGTCGCTAATTCACCCCTCCACTTT
many	NA	TRBV2	TRBJ2-1	CASSELGYNEQFF	TGTGCCAGCAGTGAGTTAGGCTACAATGAGCAGTTCTTC
many	NA	TRBV12-3/TRBV12-4	TRBJ1-2	CASSLGQIVTF	TGTGCCAGCAGTTTAGGACAGATTGTTACCTTC
many	NA	TRBV28	TRBJ2-4	CASTGVQGRIQYF	TGTGCCAGCACAGGAGTCCAAGGCAGAATTCAGTACTTC
many	NA	TRBV10-3	TRBJ2-7	CAISESPGAAYEQYF	TGTGCCATCAGTGAGTCGCCGGGAGCGGCCTACGAGCAGTACTTC
many	NA	TRBV7-9	TRBJ1-5	CASSYQNQPQHF	TGTGCCAGCAGTTATCAAAATCAGCCCCAGCATTTT
few	NA	TRBV18	TRBJ2-7	CASSPPADSYEQYF	TGTGCCAGCTCACCCCCGGCAGATTCCTACGAGCAGTACTTC
few	NA	TRBV19	TRBJ2-1	CASSYKTSYNEQFF	TGTGCCAGTAGTTACAAAACCTCCTACAATGAGCAGTTCTTC
NA	NA	TRBV9	TRBJ1-4	CASSTHGRATNEKLFF	TGTGCCAGCAGCACTCACGGACGGGCAACTAATGAAAAACTGTTTTTT
many	TRBD1	TRBV12-5	TRBJ2-3	CASSGQDHFLDTQYF	TGTGCTAGCTCCGGACAGGACCATTTCTTAGATACGCAGTATTTT
many	NA	TRBV6-5	TRBJ1-2	CASSYGGSLGYTF	TGTGCCAGCAGTTACGGAGGCAGCCTGGGCTACACCTTC
few	TRBD1	TRBV27	TRBJ2-1	CASSLRGRSEQFF	TGTGCCAGCAGTTTGAGGGGGCGCAGTGAGCAGTTCTTC
many	TRBD1	TRBV7-9	TRBJ1-1	CASSNRGTEAFF	TGTGCCAGCAGCAACAGGGGGACTGAAGCTTTCTTT
many	NA	TRBV20-1	TRBJ1-4	CSAQKGVNDEKLFF	TGCAGTGCCCAAAAAGGGGTAAATGACGAAAAACTGTTTTTT